The 32 T cell receptor beta chains below all came from one sample that was sequenced in a study of T cell responses to AZD1222 COVID-19 vaccine. The data were produced by immunoSEQ multiplex PCR, yet TCRdb's version contains in-frame clones alone and is incomplete. In the table there are 150,000 or so clones, about 92% of which are singletons. This specimen consisted of peripheral blood, obtained on day 0 of AZD1222 vaccination. The receptors shown here come from an adult in good health.

This clone appeared a few times. Other DNA sequences in the sample encode the same CDR3. The chain recombines TRBV6-5 with TRBJ1-1, with D possibly matching TRBD1 (5 bases). Trimming removed 2 bases at V and 4 bases at J, with 5 bases between. Germline CDR1 and CDR2: MNHEY and SVGAGI. This CDR3 region has 12 residues. CDR3 DNA sequence: TGTGCCAGCAGTTACGGGGGCACTGAAGCTTTCTTT. The encoded protein is CASSYGGTEAFF.

This clone was recorded once. V and J are TRBV4-1 and TRBJ2-1; D possibly matches TRBD1 or TRBD2 (6 bases each). CDR1 and CDR2 (germline): MGHRA, YSYEKL. Trimming removed 4 bases at V and 0 bases at J, with 13 bases between. The CDR3 runs to 16 residues. CDR3 DNA sequence: TGCGCCAGCAGCCCCCTCGGGGGCGGCTCCTACAATGAGCAGTTCTTC. This codes for CASSPLGGGSYNEQFF.

The chain links TRBV30 to TRBJ2-3; D tentatively fits TRBD1 or TRBD2 (7 bases each). This CDR3 region has 11 residues. Germline V gene sequence: CDR1 GTSNPN, CDR2 SVGIG (reference sequence). Trimming removed 5 bases from V and 10 bases from J, with 13 bases in between. DNA for the CDR3: TGTGCCTGGGCCCCAGGGGGGGCGCAGTATTTT. Translating gives CAWAPGGAQYF. The full variable domain, rest sourced from reference TRBV30 and TRBJ2-3, is SQTIHQWPATLVQPVGSPLSLECTVEGTSNPNLYWYRQAAGRGLQLLFYSVGIGQISSEVPQNLSASRPQDRQFILSSKKLLLSDSGFYLCAWAPGGAQYFGPGTRLTVL.

The chain joins TRBV6-5 to TRBJ2-7; 9 nucleotides agree with TRBD2. Unmatched junction bases numbered 3, after V lost 0 bases and J lost 0 bases. The germline V gene encodes CDR1 MNHEY and CDR2 SVGAGI. The CDR3 totals 16 residues. The CDR3 loop reads CASSYSVTSGSYEQYF. The CDR3 nucleotides read TGTGCCAGCAGTTACTCTGTGACTAGCGGCTCCTACGAGCAGTACTTC.

CDR3 DNA sequence: TGTGCCAGCAGCCAGGCCCATATCTATGGCTACACCTTC. Translation gives CASSQAHIYGYTF. The V and J genes are TRBV7-2 and TRBJ1-2; D is ambiguous. V lost 5 bases and J 4 bases, leaving 11 bases between the germline ends. The germline CDR1 and CDR2 sequences are SGHTA and FQGNSA. This CDR3 has 13 residues.

The chain links TRBV4-1 to TRBJ2-7; D remains unclear. Germline-derived CDR1 and CDR2 are MGHRA and YSYEKL. Trimming took 1 base from V and 2 from J, leaving 12 bases between them. The CDR3 runs 15 residues. The CDR3 protein is CASSQGPSSAYEQYF. CDR3 in DNA: TGCGCCAGCAGCCAAGGCCCCTCATCGGCCTACGAGCAGTACTTC.

The chain uses TRBV9 and TRBJ2-3; TRBD2 aligns across 10 bases. Germline CDR1 reads SGDLS; CDR2 reads YYNGEE. The CDR3 length is 17 residues. Trimming removed 0 bases from V and 5 bases from J; junction bases left unmatched: 9. In DNA, the CDR3 is TGTGCCAGCAGCGTAGGGGTAAGCGGGGGGGCCCGAGATACGCAGTATTTT. This gives the protein CASSVGVSGGARDTQYF.

The chain recombines TRBV2 with TRBJ1-2; TRBD1 agrees at 10 bases. The CDR3 spans 14 residues. CDR1 and CDR2 (germline): SNHLY, FYNNEI. Trimming at V came to 6 bases and at J to 8 bases, leaving 9 bases not matched to a gene. The CDR3 reads CASSRDRGVPGYTF. The CDR3 DNA sequence: TGTGCCAGCAGCCGGGACAGGGGTGTCCCCGGCTACACCTTC.

V usage is TRBV5-8 and J usage is TRBJ2-7; TRBD1 might be the D (6 bases). V was trimmed by 0 bases and J by 0 bases, leaving 10 bases between them. Germline loops: CDR1 SGHTS, CDR2 YDEGEE. The CDR3 loop spans 15 amino acids. DNA for the CDR3: TGTGCCAGCAGCTTGGTGGGGGCGGGCTCCTACGAGCAGTACTTC. Amino acids: CASSLVGAGSYEQYF.

This clone was counted once. The rearrangement links TRBV6-5 to TRBJ1-1; 9 bases match TRBD1. The V segment lost 0 bases and the J segment 6 bases; nucleotides outside the gene matches: 2. The V gene's germline CDR1 is MNHEY and CDR2 SVGAGI. The CDR3 is 14 residues long. CDR3 residues: CASSYSRQGAEAFF. Here the CDR3 DNA reads TGTGCCAGCAGTTACTCAAGACAGGGGGCTGAAGCTTTCTTT.

V usage is TRBV12-3 or TRBV12-4 and J usage is TRBJ1-2; D is possibly TRBD1 (6 bases). The CDR3 covers 13 residues. V was pared by 3 bases and J by 2 bases, with 7 bases between. The CDR3 spells CASSFGQNYGYTF. CDR3 DNA sequence: TGTGCCAGCAGTTTCGGACAGAACTATGGCTACACCTTC.

The chain uses TRBV3-1 (or the pseudogene TRBV3-2) and TRBJ2-1, with 7 bases fitting TRBD2. This CDR3 has 15 residues. The germline V gene has CDR1 LGHDT and CDR2 YNNKEL (reference sequence). The J segment lost 4 bases and the V segment lost 3 bases, leaving 6 bases of the junction unmatched. This CDR3 reads CASSQGEGLYNEQFF. CDR3 sequence (DNA): TGTGCCAGCAGCCAGGGGGAGGGCCTATACAATGAGCAGTTCTTC.

This chain links TRBV7-2 with TRBJ1-2; maybe TRBD1 (5 bases). Trimming pared 0 bases from V and 0 bases from J, leaving 8 bases between. The CDR3 sequence is 15 residues long. CDR1 and CDR2 from the germline V gene are SGHTA and FQGNSA. The CDR3 region is CASSLAGGANYGYTF. The DNA for the CDR3 is TGTGCCAGCAGCTTAGCTGGGGGAGCTAACTATGGCTACACCTTC.

The chain is built from TRBV9 and TRBJ1-2; TRBD1 matches 8 bases. CDR3 size: 15 residues. V was pared by 6 bases and J by 6 bases, with 13 bases of the junction left unmatched. The germline CDR1 and CDR2 sequences are SGDLS and YYNGEE. The CDR3 reads CASTGPDRAEHGYTF. The CDR3 nucleotides are TGTGCCAGCACGGGTCCGGACAGGGCGGAACATGGCTACACCTTC. The full variable domain, its missing parts supplied by reference TRBV9 and TRBJ1-2, is DSGVTQTPKHLITATGQRVTLRCSPRSGDLSVYWYQQSLDQGLQFLIQYYNGEERAKGNILERFSAQQFPDLHSELNLSSLELGDSALYFCASTGPDRAEHGYTFGSGTRLTVV.

J is TRBJ2-3 and V is TRBV4-2; 9 bases map to TRBD2. Germline lookup yields CDR1 LGHNA and CDR2 YNFKEQ. The CDR3 runs 16 residues. V lost 1 base to trimming and J lost 4 bases; unmatched junction nucleotides: 6. CDR3 loop: CASSQGKAGGADTQYF. The CDR3 DNA reads as TGTGCCAGCAGCCAAGGGAAAGCGGGGGGCGCAGATACGCAGTATTTT.

The chain uses TRBV10-3 and TRBJ1-5, with D possibly being TRBD1 (5 bases). The CDR3 length is 14 residues. Germline CDR1 ENHRY, CDR2 SYGVKD. The germline V and J ends were trimmed by 10 bases and 7 bases, with 20 bases remaining between them. CDR3 bases: TGTGCCACCTCCGTCGGGCCCGCAGGGCAGCCCCAGCATTTT. Translation gives CATSVGPAGQPQHF.

V gene TRBV15 combines with J gene TRBJ1-3, with 7 bases that match TRBD1. J was trimmed by 4 bases and V by 3 bases; bases with no gene match: 6. Germline V lookup: CDR1 LNHNV, CDR2 YYDKDF (reference sequence). The CDR3 sequence is 15 residues long. The CDR3 DNA sequence: TGTGCCACCAGCAGCCTAGGACAGGTCGGAAACACCATATATTTT. It yields the protein CATSSLGQVGNTIYF.

This clone was recorded only once. The V call is TRBV9, the J call TRBJ1-4, with D possibly being TRBD1 (5 bases). CDR1 is SGDLS and CDR2 is YYNGEE in the germline V gene. V was trimmed by 4 bases and J by 1 base, leaving 8 bases between them. The CDR3 sequence is 14 residues long. CDR3 in DNA: TGTGCCAGCAGCCAGGGACTAACTAATGAAAAACTGTTTTTT. Encoded protein: CASSQGLTNEKLFF.

The chain combines TRBV19 with TRBJ2-5; D might be TRBD1 (5 bases). CDR3 length equals 13 residues. The V end lost 3 bases, the J end lost 4 bases, and 9 bases lay between the germline ends. Germline CDR1 and CDR2: LNHDA and SQIVND (reference sequence). CDR3 sequence reads: CASSIYQGETQYF. DNA for the CDR3: TGTGCCAGTAGTATTTATCAGGGAGAGACCCAGTACTTC.

V gene TRBV4-1 combines with J gene TRBJ1-5; D unresolved. CDR1 is MGHRA and CDR2 is YSYEKL in the germline V gene. V was shortened by 3 bases and J by 0 bases, with 12 bases between the two germline ends. The CDR3 has 16 amino acids. In nucleotides, the CDR3 is TGCGCCAGCAGCCAGGCCCCAGGAGGTAGCAATCAGCCCCAGCATTTT. Translation gives CASSQAPGGSNQPQHF.

J is TRBJ1-2 and V is TRBV27; 9 bases map to TRBD1. The length of the CDR3 is 16 residues. V shed 6 bases and J 0 bases; nucleotides not matched to a gene: 8. Germline loops: CDR1 MNHEY, CDR2 SMNVEV (reference sequence). As DNA, the CDR3 is TGTGCCAGCAGCCCCGGGACAGGGTACACTAACTATGGCTACACCTTC. Its protein product is CASSPGTGYTNYGYTF.

The V and J genes are TRBV25-1 and TRBJ2-3, with a weak D call TRBD1 (5 bases). V lost 1 base and J 3 bases, leaving 8 bases between the germline ends. CDR1 is MGHDK and CDR2 is SYGVNS in the germline V gene. This CDR3 spans 14 amino acids. CDR3 sequence: CASSEFTGTDTQYF. DNA for the CDR3: TGTGCCAGCAGTGAATTCACAGGAACAGATACGCAGTATTTT.

The CDR3 loop is CASSYSSLRQTYEQYF. CDR3 in DNA: TGTGCCAGCAGTTACTCTTCCCTGCGGCAGACCTACGAGCAGTACTTC. The rearrangement uses TRBV6-2 or TRBV6-3 and TRBJ2-7; D unclear. The germline gives CDR1 MNHEY, CDR2 SVGEGT. The germline V and J ends were trimmed by 0 bases and 2 bases, with 14 bases remaining between them. CDR3 length: 16 amino acids.

This rearrangement joins TRBV7-3 to TRBJ2-1; tentatively, D is TRBD1 or TRBD2 (5 bases each). Germline CDR1 is SGHTA and CDR2 is FQGTGA. The V and J ends lost 3 bases and 9 bases respectively, with 12 bases between them. The CDR3 extends over 13 amino acids. CDR3 in amino acids: CASSLGDAREQFF. CDR3 nucleotides: TGTGCCAGCAGCTTGGGGGATGCACGTGAGCAGTTCTTC. The full variable domain, rest sourced from reference TRBV7-3 and TRBJ2-1, is GAGVSQTPSNKVTEKGKYVELRCDPISGHTALYWYRQSLGQGPEFLIYFQGTGAADDSGLPNDRFFAVRPEGSVSTLKIQRTERGDSAVYLCASSLGDAREQFFGPGTRLTVL.

The chain has TRBV11-2 and TRBJ2-7, with D perhaps TRBD1 (6 bases). Germline values: CDR1 SGHAT, CDR2 FQNNGV. There are 17 residues in the CDR3. V was trimmed by 0 bases and J by 0 bases, leaving 15 bases between them. DNA for the CDR3: TGTGCCAGCAGCTTAGAACCTGGCCGGGACACCTCCTACGAGCAGTACTTC. It encodes CASSLEPGRDTSYEQYF.

CDR3 nucleotide sequence: TGTGCCAGCAGCTTAGGGCCCCAGGGCACGGGAGGCTACACCTTC. Amino acids: CASSLGPQGTGGYTF. The chain uses TRBV7-6 and TRBJ1-2; D possibly corresponds to TRBD1 (5 bases). V was shortened by 1 base and J by 8 bases, with 17 bases between the two germline ends. The CDR3 is 15 amino acids. Germline assignment: CDR1 SGHVS and CDR2 FNYEAQ.

V usage is TRBV10-3 and J usage is TRBJ2-1; the match to TRBD2 covers 14 bases. V dropped 6 bases and J dropped 7; count of bases not matched to a gene: 8. The CDR3 sequence is 16 residues long. Germline CDR1 and CDR2: ENHRY and SYGVKD. CDR3 region: CAIRTSGGAGFNEQFF. CDR3 DNA sequence: TGTGCCATCAGGACTAGCGGGGGGGCAGGATTTAATGAGCAGTTCTTC.

The chain joins TRBV4-1 to TRBJ1-2; D is possibly TRBD1 (5 bases). The CDR3 has 13 residues. Germline V gene lookup returns CDR1 MGHRA and CDR2 YSYEKL. Trimming stripped 4 bases from V and 7 bases from J, with 13 bases between. This CDR3 reads CASSPLVGAGYTF. CDR3 sequence (DNA): TGCGCCAGCAGCCCCCTGGTAGGGGCTGGCTACACCTTC.

This clone appeared a single time. The J gene is TRBJ2-7, the V gene TRBV6-5; either TRBD1 or TRBD2 may fit D (5 bases each). The germline gives CDR1 MNHEY, CDR2 SVGAGI. This CDR3 comprises 16 residues. The V end lost 2 bases, the J end lost 5 bases, and 19 bases lay between the germline ends. The DNA of the CDR3 is TGTGCCAGCAGTTACCTTCCCGGGAACTTGGGGGACGAGCAGTACTTC. Translated, it gives CASSYLPGNLGDEQYF.

The rearrangement links TRBV7-2 to TRBJ2-2; D is perhaps TRBD1 or TRBD2 (5 bases each). Germline loops: CDR1 SGHTA, CDR2 FQGNSA. V lost 1 base and J lost 2, with 8 bases in between. The CDR3 sequence is 15 residues long. This chain's CDR3 is CASSLVGTNTGELFF. In nucleotides, the CDR3 is TGTGCCAGCAGCTTAGTAGGGACCAACACCGGGGAGCTGTTTTTT.

The chain combines TRBV10-3 with TRBJ2-1, with TRBD1 as a possible D gene (6 bases). CDR1 ENHRY and CDR2 SYGVKD come from the germline V gene. The CDR3 sequence is 12 residues long. Trimming took off 10 bases at V and 6 bases at J, with 13 bases between the two ends. Here the CDR3 DNA reads TGTGCCACCAACAACAGGGTCAATGAGCAGTTCTTC. Translated: CATNNRVNEQFF.

The gene calls are TRBV30 and TRBJ2-1, with 10 bases matching TRBD2. The CDR3 runs to 15 residues. With V trimmed by 1 base and J by 6 bases, 6 bases remained unmatched. Germline V gene sequence: CDR1 GTSNPN, CDR2 SVGIG (reference sequence). CDR3 sequence reads: CAWSAGTSELNEQFF. CDR3 bases: TGTGCCTGGAGTGCCGGGACTAGCGAACTCAATGAGCAGTTCTTC.